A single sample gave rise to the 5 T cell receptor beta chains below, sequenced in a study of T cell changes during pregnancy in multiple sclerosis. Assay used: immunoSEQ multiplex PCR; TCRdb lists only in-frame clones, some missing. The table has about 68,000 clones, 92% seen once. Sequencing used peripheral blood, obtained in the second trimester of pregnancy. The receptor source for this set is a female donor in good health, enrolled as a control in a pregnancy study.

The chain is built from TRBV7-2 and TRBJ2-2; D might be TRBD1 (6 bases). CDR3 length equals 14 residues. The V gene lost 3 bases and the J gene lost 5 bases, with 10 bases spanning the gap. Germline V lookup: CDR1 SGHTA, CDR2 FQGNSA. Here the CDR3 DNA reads TGTGCCAGCAGCTTCAGGGGCGGGACCGGGGAGCTGTTTTTT. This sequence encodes CASSFRGGTGELFF. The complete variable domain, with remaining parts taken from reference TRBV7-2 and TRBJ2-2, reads GAGVSQSPSNKVTEKGKDVELRCDPISGHTALYWYRQSLGQGLEFLIYFQGNSAPDKSGLPSDRFSAERTGGSVSTLTIQRTQQEDSAVYLCASSFRGGTGELFFGEGSRLTVL.

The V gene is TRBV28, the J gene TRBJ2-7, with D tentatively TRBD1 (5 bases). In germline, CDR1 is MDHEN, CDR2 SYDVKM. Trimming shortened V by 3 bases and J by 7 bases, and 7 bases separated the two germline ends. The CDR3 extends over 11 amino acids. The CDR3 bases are TGTGCCAGCAGTTTGGGGCTGGAGCAGTACTTC. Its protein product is CASSLGLEQYF.

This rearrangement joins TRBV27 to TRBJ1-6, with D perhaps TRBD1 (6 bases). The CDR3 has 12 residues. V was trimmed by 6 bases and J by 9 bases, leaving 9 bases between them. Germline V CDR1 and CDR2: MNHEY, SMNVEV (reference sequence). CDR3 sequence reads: CASRIRGSPLHF. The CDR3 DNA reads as TGTGCCAGCAGGATCAGGGGTTCACCCCTCCACTTT.

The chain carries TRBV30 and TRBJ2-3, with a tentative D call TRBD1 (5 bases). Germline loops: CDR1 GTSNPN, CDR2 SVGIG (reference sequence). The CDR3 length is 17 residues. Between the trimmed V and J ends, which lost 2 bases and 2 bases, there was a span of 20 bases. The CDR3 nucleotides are TGTGCCTGGAGTCAAAGTAGGACACCCAACCCCACAGATACGCAGTATTTT. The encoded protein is CAWSQSRTPNPTDTQYF. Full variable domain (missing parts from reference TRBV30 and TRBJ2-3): SQTIHQWPATLVQPVGSPLSLECTVEGTSNPNLYWYRQAAGRGLQLLFYSVGIGQISSEVPQNLSASRPQDRQFILSSKKLLLSDSGFYLCAWSQSRTPNPTDTQYFGPGTRLTVL.

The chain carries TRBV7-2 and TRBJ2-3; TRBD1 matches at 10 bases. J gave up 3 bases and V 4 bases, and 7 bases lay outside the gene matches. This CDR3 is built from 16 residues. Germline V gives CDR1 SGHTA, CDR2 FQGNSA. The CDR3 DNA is TGTGCCAGCAGCTACCGGGACAGGGGTATTACAGATACGCAGTATTTT. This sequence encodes CASSYRDRGITDTQYF.